The 26 T cell receptor beta chains given below trace back to one sample, sequenced in a study of T cell repertoires in cytomegalovirus infection. Each CDR3 protein is one row after TCRdb ran MiXCR on the reads. The sample carries approximately 250,000 distinct CDR3 sequences, approximately 10% recorded once. The source material was PBMCs. The receptors were sampled from a human donor in good health (CMV status not recorded). Some clones in this sample may be carry-over from other donors' samples.

With respect to this clonotype: An end of the junction differs from the germline gene, which may be a read error. The chain has TRBV30 and TRBJ2-7; 10 nucleotides match TRBD1. Germline-derived CDR1 and CDR2 are GTSNPN and SVGIG (reference sequence). The CDR3 is made up of 11 amino acids. CDR3 DNA sequence: TGTGCCTGGAGCCGGGACAGGGGCCTTCACTTC. Translation: CAWSRDRGLHF. Variable domain in full (rest from reference TRBV30 and TRBJ2-7): SQTIHQWPATLVQPVGSPLSLECTVEGTSNPNLYWYRQAAGRGLQLLFYSVGIGQISSEVPQNLSASRPQDRQFILSSKKLLLSDSGFYLCAWSRDRGLHFGPGTRLTVT.

This clonotype was seen ten or more times. V gene TRBV7-9 combines with J gene TRBJ1-1, with D possibly being TRBD1 (5 bases). CDR1 and CDR2 from the germline V gene are SEHNR and FQNEAQ (reference sequence). The V end was cut by 3 bases, the J end by 0 bases, with 11 bases between. The CDR3 consists of 15 residues. CDR3 residues: CASSFLQGLNTEAFF. Here the CDR3 DNA reads TGTGCCAGCAGCTTTTTGCAGGGATTGAACACTGAAGCTTTCTTT.

Ten or more counts support this clonotype. The chain recombines TRBV7-2 with TRBJ2-4, with 7 bases matching TRBD2. Germline trimming cut 4 bases from V and 3 bases from J; bases unmatched to any gene: 6. Germline V lookup: CDR1 SGHTA, CDR2 FQGNSA. The CDR3 contains 15 residues. This CDR3 reads CASSSTWEGKNIQYF. The CDR3 DNA sequence: TGTGCCAGCAGCTCAACATGGGAGGGCAAAAACATTCAGTACTTC.

Only a few counts were recorded for this clonotype. The V gene is TRBV6-1, the J gene TRBJ2-5, with TRBD2 matching 8 bases. This CDR3 has 16 residues. CDR1 is MNHNS, CDR2 SASEGT, per germline. Trimming at V came to 2 bases and at J to 4 bases, leaving 9 bases not matched to a gene. CDR3 in amino acids: CASSEPPGLVRETQYF. As DNA, the CDR3 is TGTGCCAGCAGTGAACCTCCGGGACTAGTAAGAGAGACCCAGTACTTC.

Ten or more counts support this clonotype. V usage is TRBV7-2 and J usage is TRBJ1-1; D perhaps matches TRBD1 (6 bases). The CDR3 covers 15 residues. The germline CDR1 and CDR2 sequences are SGHTA and FQGNSA. Trimming removed 6 bases from V and 1 base from J, with 15 bases in between. The CDR3 DNA reads as TGTGCCAGCAGGCGAACAGGGTTACAGAACACTGAAGCTTTCTTT. Its translation: CASRRTGLQNTEAFF. The variable domain in full, with the rest retrieved from reference TRBV7-2 and TRBJ1-1, is GAGVSQSPSNKVTEKGKDVELRCDPISGHTALYWYRQSLGQGLEFLIYFQGNSAPDKSGLPSDRFSAERTGGSVSTLTIQRTQQEDSAVYLCASRRTGLQNTEAFFGQGTRLTVV.

This sequence joins TRBV30 and TRBJ1-3; unclear D gene. Trimming removed 3 bases at V and 4 bases at J, with 7 bases between. Germline CDR1 GTSNPN, CDR2 SVGIG (reference sequence). The CDR3 contains 12 residues. The CDR3 bases are TGTGCCTGGAGCCCCGGGGGAAACACCATATATTTT. This encodes CAWSPGGNTIYF.

Ten or more counts support this clonotype. CDR3 in DNA: TGTGCCAGCAGCTTATCCGTGCAGGGGGCCTTCTCTGGGGCCAACGTCCTGACTTTC. Translated, it gives CASSLSVQGAFSGANVLTF. The chain carries TRBV7-2 and TRBJ2-6, with 8 bases aligning to TRBD1. J was trimmed by 0 bases and V by 2 bases; bases with no gene match: 9. The CDR3 is made up of 19 amino acids. Germline values: CDR1 SGHTA, CDR2 FQGNSA.

This clonotype was recorded many times. The CDR3 region is CASSLTRSYEQYF. CDR3 DNA: TGTGCCAGCAGCTTAACCAGGAGTTACGAGCAGTACTTC. The chain uses TRBV7-2 and TRBJ2-7; unclear D gene. From germline, CDR1 is SGHTA and CDR2 FQGNSA. CDR3 length: 13 residues. V lost 2 bases and J 4 bases, leaving 9 bases between the germline ends.

J is TRBJ1-2 and V is TRBV10-3; unclear D gene. CDR1 is ENHRY, CDR2 SYGVKD, per germline. This CDR3 region has 13 residues. V gave up 4 bases and J gave up 6 bases, with 12 bases separating them. The CDR3 sequence: CAISGTLADGYTF. The CDR3 DNA is TGTGCCATCAGTGGGACTTTGGCGGATGGCTACACCTTC.

This clonotype was detected ten times or more. CDR3 nucleotide sequence: TGTGCCATCAGCGAACTTAATTCACCCCTCCACTTT. Translation: CAISELNSPLHF. The chain employs TRBV10-3 and TRBJ1-6; no definite D call. Germline CDR1 and CDR2: ENHRY and SYGVKD. The CDR3 is made up of 12 amino acids. The V end lost 6 bases, the J end lost 6 bases, and 6 bases lay between the germline ends.

There are many counts of this clonotype. The gene calls are TRBV7-2 and TRBJ1-5, with D maybe TRBD1 (5 bases). There are 15 residues in the CDR3. V was cut by 2 bases and J by 5 bases, with 13 bases left in between. Germline values: CDR1 SGHTA, CDR2 FQGNSA. The CDR3 DNA reads as TGTGCCAGCAGCTTATCAGCAGGGCTGGATCAGCCCCAGCATTTT. It translates to CASSLSAGLDQPQHF.

This clonotype was found many times. The V call is TRBV28, the J call TRBJ2-1, with D possibly matching TRBD1 (6 bases). V dropped 6 bases and J dropped 3 bases, with 18 bases sitting between them. The CDR3 extends over 16 amino acids. From germline, CDR1 is MDHEN and CDR2 SYDVKM. The CDR3 here is CASRRNAGVLYNEQFF. CDR3 nucleotide sequence: TGTGCCAGCAGACGGAACGCAGGGGTCCTCTACAATGAGCAGTTCTTC.

A few counts support this clonotype. The chain couples TRBV6-6 to TRBJ2-7; a weak D match, TRBD1 (5 bases). The CDR3 spans 19 residues. V was cut by 2 bases and J by 3 bases, with 26 bases left in between. Looked up from germline, CDR1 is MNHNY and CDR2 is SVGAGI (reference sequence). As DNA, the CDR3 is TGTGCCAGCAGTTACGGCCAGGGAAGCACGGGCCGCTCCAACTACGAGCAGTACTTC. Translation: CASSYGQGSTGRSNYEQYF.

There are many counts of this clonotype. This rearrangement joins TRBV7-2 to TRBJ1-5, with 7 bases that match TRBD1. Per the germline V gene, CDR1 is SGHTA and CDR2 is FQGNSA. The CDR3 extends over 15 amino acids. J gave up 6 bases and V 1 base, and 6 bases lay outside the gene matches. The CDR3 sequence: CASSLGPGGPQPQHF. The DNA for the CDR3 is TGTGCCAGCAGCTTAGGTCCAGGGGGGCCTCAGCCCCAGCATTTT.

This clonotype was picked up many times. The genes are TRBV7-9 and TRBJ2-2; possibly TRBD2 for D (6 bases). The CDR3 runs to 16 residues. The germline CDR1 and CDR2 sequences are SEHNR and FQNEAQ (reference sequence). The V and J ends lost 5 bases and 1 base respectively, with 14 bases between them. The CDR3 nucleotides read TGTGCCAGCAGCCCCTGGGTAGCGGTGAACACCGGGGAGCTGTTTTTT. Residues: CASSPWVAVNTGELFF.

This clonotype was observed at least ten times. J is TRBJ2-3 and V is TRBV7-2, with 9 bases lining up with TRBD1. V lost 3 bases and J lost 6; bases outside the gene matches: 7. The germline V gene encodes CDR1 SGHTA and CDR2 FQGNSA. The CDR3 totals 15 residues. This CDR3 reads CASSFRDRVSDTQYF. In nucleotides, the CDR3 is TGTGCCAGCAGCTTCCGGGACAGGGTTTCGGATACGCAGTATTTT.

V usage is TRBV27 and J usage is TRBJ2-6, with D possibly called TRBD1 or TRBD2 (6 bases each). This CDR3 has 17 amino acids. Germline CDR1 is MNHEY and CDR2 is SMNVEV (reference sequence). V was shortened by 0 bases and J by 4 bases, with 13 bases between the two germline ends. This CDR3 reads CASSLSRGRQGANVLTF. In DNA, the CDR3 is TGTGCCAGCAGTTTATCGAGGGGGAGGCAAGGGGCCAACGTCCTGACTTTC.

This clonotype was seen just once. The chain couples TRBV4-3 to TRBJ2-7; D is perhaps TRBD2 (6 bases). Germline loops: CDR1 LGHNA, CDR2 YSLEER. V was cut by 1 base and J by 2 bases, with 12 bases left in between. CDR3 size: 15 residues. The CDR3 DNA sequence: TGCGCCAGCAGCCAAGGCGGGGCTGCTACCTACGAGCAGTACTTC. Encoded protein: CASSQGGAATYEQYF.

This clonotype turned up a few times. V gene TRBV19 combines with J gene TRBJ2-4; either TRBD1 or TRBD2 may supply D (5 bases each). The CDR3 is 13 residues long. Trimming took off 8 bases at V and 3 bases at J, with 11 bases between the two ends. Germline CDR1 reads LNHDA; CDR2 reads SQIVND (reference sequence). The CDR3 protein is CASGEGYKNIQYF. The CDR3 nucleotides read TGTGCCAGTGGCGAGGGGTACAAAAACATTCAGTACTTC. Full variable domain (outside the CDR3, taken from reference TRBV19 and TRBJ2-4): DGGITQSPKYLFRKEGQNVTLSCEQNLNHDAMYWYRQDPGQGLRLIYYSQIVNDFQKGDIAEGYSVSREKKESFPLTVTSAQKNPTAFYLCASGEGYKNIQYFGAGTRLSVL.

This clonotype has more than one count but fewer than ten. The chain carries TRBV7-9 and TRBJ1-6; D is perhaps TRBD1 (5 bases). Trimming shortened V by 5 bases and J by 7 bases, and 18 bases separated the two germline ends. The CDR3 loop spans 16 amino acids. Looked up from germline, CDR1 is SEHNR and CDR2 is FQNEAQ (reference sequence). The CDR3 reads CASSPGGLWDNSPLHF. The DNA of the CDR3 is TGTGCCAGCAGCCCAGGTGGATTATGGGACAATTCACCCCTCCACTTT. The full variable domain, completed using reference TRBV7-9 and TRBJ1-6, is DTGVSQNPRHKITKRGQNVTFRCDPISEHNRLYWYRQTLGQGPEFLTYFQNEAQLEKSRLLSDRFSAERPKGSFSTLEIQRTEQGDSAMYLCASSPGGLWDNSPLHFGNGTRLTVT.

This clonotype was found many times. CDR3 nucleotide sequence: TGCAGTGCATTGGACAGTCATGAGCAGTTCTTC. It specifies CSALDSHEQFF. This sequence joins TRBV20-1 and TRBJ2-1, with D perhaps TRBD1 (6 bases). V lost 6 bases, J lost 8 bases, and 11 bases lay in between. CDR3 length: 11 amino acids. Germline V gene sequence: CDR1 DFQATT, CDR2 SNEGSKA (reference sequence).

This clonotype appeared many times. The chain has TRBV28 and TRBJ2-2; TRBD1 aligns across 10 bases. The CDR3 sequence is 16 residues long. Looked up from germline, CDR1 is MDHEN and CDR2 is SYDVKM. V lost 6 bases, J lost 5 bases, and 9 bases stayed unmatched. The CDR3 region is CASSPIGTGDTGELFF. CDR3 DNA: TGTGCCAGCAGCCCTATAGGGACAGGGGATACCGGGGAGCTGTTTTTT.

This clonotype was counted only a few times. V and J are TRBV4-1 and TRBJ2-3; D may be TRBD1 (6 bases). The germline V gene has CDR1 MGHRA and CDR2 YSYEKL. This CDR3 is built from 15 residues. Trimming cost V 1 base and J 3 bases, with 11 bases left between them. CDR3 region: CASSQGWQGTDTQYF. As DNA, the CDR3 is TGCGCCAGCAGCCAAGGATGGCAGGGGACAGATACGCAGTATTTT.

This clonotype was seen ten or more times. This chain links TRBV6-6 with TRBJ1-5, with 10 bases fitting TRBD1. V lost 7 bases, J lost 4 bases, and 7 bases stayed unmatched. The CDR3 is made up of 15 amino acids. Looked up from germline, CDR1 is MNHNY and CDR2 is SVGAGI (reference sequence). CDR3 loop: CASNLGQGINQPQHF. CDR3 nucleotide sequence: TGTGCCAGCAACTTGGGACAGGGGATTAATCAGCCCCAGCATTTT.

The sample holds many counts of this clonotype. This chain links TRBV11-3 with TRBJ1-1; 7 bases are shared with TRBD1. Germline V gives CDR1 SGHNT, CDR2 YENEEA. V shed 5 bases and J 3 bases; nucleotides not matched to a gene: 6. The CDR3 loop spans 14 amino acids. As DNA, the CDR3 is TGTGCCAGCAGCGAAGCCGGGACAGACACTGAAGCTTTCTTT. Translated: CASSEAGTDTEAFF. The entire variable domain, with the rest obtained from reference TRBV11-3 and TRBJ1-1, is as follows: EAGVVQSPRYKIIEKKQPVAFWCNPISGHNTLYWYLQNLGQGPELLIRYENEEAVDDSQLPKDRFSAERLKGVDSTLKIQPAELGDSAVYLCASSEAGTDTEAFFGQGTRLTVV.

At least ten counts were recorded for this clonotype. This chain uses TRBV5-5 with TRBJ2-1; 7 bases agree with TRBD2. Germline assignment: CDR1 SGHKS and CDR2 YYEKEE (reference sequence). V gave up 0 bases and J gave up 2 bases; unmatched junction bases: 8. The CDR3 contains 17 residues. Written as DNA, the CDR3 is TGTGCCAGCAGCTTGGCGTCGGTAGCGGGCCCCTACAATGAGCAGTTCTTC. Translated: CASSLASVAGPYNEQFF.